Below are 6 T cell receptor beta chains sequenced from a single sample in a study of cytomegalovirus exposure and HLA in healthy donors. PCR primers comprised 60 Vbeta and 13 Jbeta primers. Using immunoSEQ multiplex PCR, the repertoire was profiled, and TCRdb retains in-frame clones only, with some absent. This table holds under 200,000 clones. Sequencing was performed on PBMCs. These receptors all stem from a man aged 25-45 years in good health and CMV-seronegative.

This chain uses TRBV29-1 with TRBJ1-2; 7 nucleotides agree with TRBD1. The trim removed 4 bases at V and 2 bases at J, leaving 4 bases unmatched. CDR1 and CDR2 (germline): SQVTM, ANQGSEA. The length of the CDR3 is 13 residues. This CDR3 is CSVAGTDNYGYTF. The DNA of the CDR3 is TGCAGCGTTGCCGGGACAGACAACTATGGCTACACCTTC.

V gene TRBV29-1 combines with J gene TRBJ2-7, with D possibly TRBD1 on 6 matching bases. This CDR3 contains 13 residues. V lost 6 bases and J lost 5, with 17 bases in between. Germline CDR1 SQVTM, CDR2 ANQGSEA. CDR3 in DNA: TGCAGCGTACTCACAGGGCGATCGGACGAGCAGTACTTC. Its translation is CSVLTGRSDEQYF.

The gene calls are TRBV27 and TRBJ1-5; 9 nucleotides align to TRBD1. The CDR3 has 13 amino acids. J lost 6 bases, V lost 10 bases, and 7 bases had no gene match. CDR1 and CDR2 (germline): MNHEY, SMNVEV (reference sequence). DNA for the CDR3: TGTGCCACCAGGACAGGGGTAACTCAGCCCCAGCATTTT. Protein sequence: CATRTGVTQPQHF.

The genes are TRBV28 and TRBJ1-5, with a tentative D call TRBD1 (6 bases). The CDR3 length is 14 residues. Germline V lookup: CDR1 MDHEN, CDR2 SYDVKM. Trimming shortened V by 7 bases and J by 10 bases, and 20 bases separated the two germline ends. For the CDR3, the DNA is TGTGCCAGCAATACCCCCCCGTGGGGGCAACCCCAGCATTTT. Protein: CASNTPPWGQPQHF.

The chain uses TRBV5-1 and TRBJ1-3, with TRBD1 matching 8 bases. Trimming took 3 bases from V and 7 from J; bases not matched to a gene: 3. CDR3 size: 13 residues. The germline V gene encodes CDR1 SGHRS and CDR2 YFSETQ. CDR3 nucleotides: TGCGCCAGCAGCTCTCAGGGGGCTAACACCATATATTTT. Its translation: CASSSQGANTIYF. Full variable domain (remainder filled in from reference TRBV5-1 and TRBJ1-3): KAGVTQTPRYLIKTRGQQVTLSCSPISGHRSVSWYQQTPGQGLQFLFEYFSETQRNKGNFPGRFSGRQFSNSRSEMNVSTLELGDSALYLCASSSQGANTIYFGEGSWLTVV.

The gene calls are TRBV4-1 and TRBJ2-5, with 7 bases lining up with TRBD2. The CDR3 is 17 amino acids. V trimming: 1 base; J trimming: 2 bases; junction bases outside the gene matches: 10. Germline values: CDR1 MGHRA, CDR2 YSYEKL. CDR3 sequence reads: CASSQVGTGGTQETQYF. CDR3 nucleotides: TGCGCCAGCAGCCAAGTAGGAACGGGAGGAACTCAAGAGACCCAGTACTTC.